What follows is one T cell receptor (beta chain) and its context. Its antigen is not known. Terminally differentiated effector memory CD45RA+ cells were excluded by CCR7 positive selection of CD45RO-negative cells. The data belong to a study of shared clonotypes between healthy human individuals. Across the study: Researchers assigned three CD4 naive, three CD4 memory, two CD8 naive and one CD8 memory plate to each donor. The study, taken as a whole, reports: Some clonotypes were shared by all four sorted-subset donors, while others were not shared. The non-shared ones had lower generation probabilities than the shared ones.

There are 15 residues in the CDR3. Germline CDR1 and CDR2: SNHLY and FYNNEI. The germline V and J ends were trimmed by 3 bases and 0 bases, with 9 bases remaining between them. Original handling: Junction-only sequences without quality scores came from ImmunoSEQ, so filtering differed. TCRdb keeps only in-frame clones here, not all; method: immunoSEQ multiplex PCR. The V and J calls and clone size were taken over from that table, and D and trimming were inferred from the DNA. Of about 2.1 million clones listed, about 92% were seen once; the top ten hold about 1.5%. The source of this sequence is a man aged 18-30 years in good health. Some clones in this sample may be carry-over from other donors' samples. Sequenced material: naive CD8+ T cells from PBMCs. This sequence joins TRBV2 and TRBJ1-5, with unresolved D. CDR3: CASSDGQFSNQPQHF. The CDR3 DNA reads TGTGCCAGCAGTGATGGTCAGTTTAGCAATCAGCCCCAGCATTTT.